This note documents a single TCR beta chain sequence. Its antigen is undetermined. This sample was included in a study of cytomegalovirus exposure and HLA in healthy donors. Study-level results: A list of around 160 TCR beta chains associated with cytomegalovirus was given.

Primers for the PCR totalled 60 Vbeta and 13 Jbeta. Profiled with immunoSEQ multiplex PCR; TCRdb holds only in-frame clones, not every one. The table records some 180,000 clones, about 9.4% of them present only once. Germline CDR1 and CDR2: SQVTM and ANQGSEA. The germline V and J ends were trimmed by 6 bases and 4 bases, with 10 bases remaining between them. CDR3 size: 11 residues. The sequencing input was PBMCs. The clonotype was recovered from a woman younger than 45 in good health and CMV-seropositive. The chain combines TRBV29-1 with TRBJ2-7; D is perhaps TRBD1 (6 bases). The CDR3, as DNA: TGCAGCGTCGGACAGTCGTACGAGCAGTACTTC. Its translation: CSVGQSYEQYF.